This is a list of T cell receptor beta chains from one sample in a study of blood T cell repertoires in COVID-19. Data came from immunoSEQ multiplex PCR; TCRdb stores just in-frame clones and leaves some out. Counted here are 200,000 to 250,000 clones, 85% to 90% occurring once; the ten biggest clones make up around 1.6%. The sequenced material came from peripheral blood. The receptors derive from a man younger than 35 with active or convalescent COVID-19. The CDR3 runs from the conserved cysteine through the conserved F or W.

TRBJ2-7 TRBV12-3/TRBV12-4 CASLASGTYEQYF
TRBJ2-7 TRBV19 CASSIDQADHEQYF
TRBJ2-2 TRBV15 CATSREAHTGELFF
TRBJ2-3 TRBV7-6 CASSLEGFLTDTQYF
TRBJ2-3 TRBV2 CASSARGTDTQYF
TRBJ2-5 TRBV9 CASSVEVAGGLGTQYF
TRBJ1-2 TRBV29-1 CSVEPKQGTIPPF
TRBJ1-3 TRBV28 CASSLQVLSGNTIYF
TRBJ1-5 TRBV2 CASSTQGVYQPQHF
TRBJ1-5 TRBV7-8 CASTYGRAGNQPQHF
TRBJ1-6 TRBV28 CASSRGNSPLHF
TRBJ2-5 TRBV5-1 CASSLLGVETQYF
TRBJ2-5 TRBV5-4 CASSLGGLTQETQYF
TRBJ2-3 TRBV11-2 CASSSGQGIGTDTQYF
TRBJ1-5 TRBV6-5 CASSSGSHNQPQHF
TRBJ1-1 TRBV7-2 CASSLGNLNTEAFF
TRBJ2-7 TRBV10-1 CASTPGGNEQYF
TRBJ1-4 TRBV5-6 CASSLGREKLFF